Listed below are T cell receptor beta chains from one sample, sequenced in a study of neurological immune-mediated disorders. TCRdb ran MiXCR on the 5' RACE reads and lists one entry per CDR3 protein. The repertoire includes tens of thousands of distinct CDR3 sequences, 3.5% to 5.5% of them detected once, and 5.7% sits in the top ten. The sample was PBMCs. These receptors were obtained from a woman between 55 and 75 years old with multiple sclerosis. Both conserved end residues are part of each CDR3.

V gene | CDR3 protein
TRBV20-1 | CSAKREATNEKLFF
TRBV5-4 | CASSLWGSRGETQYF
TRBV7-8 | CASSRTRRSSYNEQFF
TRBV7-2 | CASSLGSANTGELFF
TRBV4-1 | CASSLYQHTEAFF
TRBV27 | CASSFRGGETRYGYTF
TRBV7-2 | CASSLGGSQETQYF
TRBV5-1 | CASSLAQEPGNTIYF
TRBV20-1 | CSARRQGNEKLFF
TRBV20-1 | CSGAGPNQPQHF
TRBV28 | CASTRSPGEAFF
TRBV20-1 | CSASLDRRSTDTQYF
TRBV20-1 | CSARSRDSIMNTEAFF
TRBV7-2 | CASSGGGAQPWDEQFF
TRBV9 | CASSVDPVVGELFF
TRBV3-1 | CASSQDVGQPQNF
TRBV3-1 | CASSWGLAEPYNEQFF